These 21 T cell receptor beta chains share one sample of origin, sequenced in a study of blood T cell repertoires in COVID-19. Clones were sequenced by immunoSEQ multiplex PCR, and TCRdb holds only the in-frame ones, with some missing. The data hold about 49,000 clones, with 75% to 90% observed a single time. Sequencing was done on a sample of peripheral blood. The receptors here all came from a woman at least 80 years old with COVID-19, enrolled during active disease.

The chain carries TRBV9 and TRBJ2-1, with TRBD2 matching 7 bases. The CDR3 runs 16 residues. V dropped 2 bases and J dropped 0; count of bases not matched to a gene: 5. From germline, CDR1 is SGDLS and CDR2 YYNGEE. The CDR3: CASSVGGGPSYNEQFF. DNA for the CDR3: TGTGCCAGCAGCGTGGGGGGGGGACCCTCCTACAATGAGCAGTTCTTC.

This clone came up a few times. The rearrangement joins TRBV7-8 to TRBJ2-7, with 7 bases aligning to TRBD2. After removal of 3 bases from V and 9 bases from J, the junction contained 14 bases not matched to a gene. The CDR3 is 15 amino acids. Germline CDR1 SGHVS, CDR2 FQNEAQ. The CDR3 is CASSFGTSDLYGQYF. The CDR3, as DNA: TGTGCCAGCAGCTTTGGAACTAGCGATCTTTATGGGCAGTACTTC.

V gene TRBV28 combines with J gene TRBJ1-1; 10 nucleotides align to TRBD1. The V gene's germline CDR1 is MDHEN and CDR2 SYDVKM. The CDR3 consists of 15 residues. J lost 4 bases, V lost 7 bases, and 9 bases had no gene match. CDR3 DNA: TGTGCCAGCATTTGGGACAGGGGACGGGGCACTGAAGCTTTCTTT. Protein: CASIWDRGRGTEAFF.

On this clone: The identical CDR3 is also encoded by other nucleotide sequences in the sample. The V call is TRBV18, the J call TRBJ1-1; D gene uncertain. Trimming cost V 2 bases and J 1 base, with 5 bases left between them. This CDR3 is 13 amino acids long. CDR1 is KGHSH and CDR2 is LQKENI in the germline V gene. CDR3 loop: CASSPGRNTEAFF. In DNA, the CDR3 is TGTGCCAGCTCACCAGGGCGGAACACTGAAGCTTTCTTT.

V is TRBV19 and J is TRBJ1-5, with TRBD1 as a possible D gene (6 bases). CDR3 length: 16 amino acids. CDR1 is LNHDA and CDR2 is SQIVND in the germline V gene (reference sequence). Trimming left V 4 bases short and J 5 bases short, with 18 bases between. This CDR3 is CASSTADRPLYQPQHF. Here the CDR3 DNA reads TGTGCCAGTAGTACCGCGGACAGACCACTCTATCAGCCCCAGCATTTT.

The V gene is TRBV28, the J gene TRBJ1-5, with 7 bases matching TRBD1. The germline V gene has CDR1 MDHEN and CDR2 SYDVKM. The V and J ends lost 8 bases and 3 bases, in that order; junction bases with no gene match: 10. The CDR3 length is 15 residues. CDR3 residues: CASGGTGAYNQPQHF. In DNA form, the CDR3 reads TGTGCCAGCGGGGGAACAGGGGCCTACAATCAGCCCCAGCATTTT.

This clone came up a few times. The chain combines TRBV7-8 with TRBJ1-2; D is possibly TRBD1 (6 bases). With 2 bases removed from V and 8 bases from J, the gap between germline ends came to 15 bases. Per the germline V gene, CDR1 is SGHVS and CDR2 is FQNEAQ. The CDR3 has 14 residues. CDR3 protein: CASSLSGWQGGYTF. CDR3 DNA: TGTGCCAGCAGCTTATCGGGGTGGCAGGGGGGCTACACCTTC.

The V gene is TRBV2, the J gene TRBJ2-2, with D possibly TRBD1 on 5 matching bases. With 5 bases removed from V and 4 bases from J, the gap between germline ends came to 14 bases. This CDR3 has 15 amino acids. CDR1 is SNHLY, CDR2 FYNNEI, per germline. The CDR3 nucleotides are TGTGCCAGCAGTTCCCAGGGTATCGGCACCGGGGAGCTGTTTTTT. Translation: CASSSQGIGTGELFF.

J is TRBJ2-1 and V is TRBV18; unclear D gene. The CDR3 length is 15 residues. Germline V CDR1 and CDR2: KGHSH, LQKENI. V shed 1 base and J shed 3 bases, with 10 bases lying between them. The CDR3 DNA sequence: TGTGCCAGCTCACCACTGTTAGAGCTCTACAATGAGCAGTTCTTC. It encodes CASSPLLELYNEQFF.

The chain has TRBV6-5 and TRBJ2-7, with 10 bases that match TRBD2. Germline trimming cut 8 bases from V and 4 bases from J; bases unmatched to any gene: 8. Germline loops: CDR1 MNHEY, CDR2 SVGAGI. This CDR3 is built from 14 residues. The CDR3 nucleotides read TGTGCCAGCCTACTAGCGGGAACCGTATACGAGCAGTACTTC. The encoded protein is CASLLAGTVYEQYF.

The chain couples TRBV6-5 to TRBJ2-7; TRBD1 matches at 9 bases. CDR3 length: 13 amino acids. Per germline, CDR1 MNHEY and CDR2 SVGAGI. V lost 7 bases, J lost 6 bases, and 7 bases stayed unmatched. As DNA, the CDR3 is TGTGCCAGCACCCGGGACAGGGTCGGCGAGCAGTACTTC. Encoded protein: CASTRDRVGEQYF.

This clone was counted a single time. V usage is TRBV11-3 and J usage is TRBJ2-2, with D perhaps matching TRBD2 (6 bases). CDR3 size: 16 residues. Germline V gives CDR1 SGHNT, CDR2 YENEEA. V lost 5 bases to trimming and J lost 4 bases, with 17 bases between them. CDR3 DNA: TGTGCCAGCAGCCCGGGACTGGGAAGGGTCACCGGGGAGCTGTTTTTT. It codes for CASSPGLGRVTGELFF.

The chain couples TRBV6-6 to TRBJ2-5; D might be TRBD1 (5 bases). Germline values: CDR1 MNHNY, CDR2 SVGAGI (reference sequence). There are 12 residues in the CDR3. Trimming removed 6 bases from V and 2 bases from J, with 7 bases in between. CDR3 nucleotides: TGTGCCAGCAGACGACAGCAAGAGACCCAGTACTTC. Translation: CASRRQQETQYF.

The V call is TRBV27, the J call TRBJ2-1, with TRBD2 identical over 10 bases. V lost 3 bases to trimming and J lost 5 bases; unmatched junction nucleotides: 7. CDR3 length: 16 amino acids. From germline, CDR1 is MNHEY and CDR2 SMNVEV (reference sequence). CDR3 in DNA: TGTGCCAGCAGTTTCCGGTTACTAGCGGGGAACAATGAGCAGTTCTTC. Amino acid sequence: CASSFRLLAGNNEQFF.

This clone was observed a handful of times. The J gene is TRBJ1-5, the V gene TRBV7-8; maybe TRBD1 (5 bases). Trimming shortened V by 5 bases and J by 7 bases, and 15 bases separated the two germline ends. Per germline, CDR1 SGHVS and CDR2 FQNEAQ. The CDR3 sequence is 14 residues long. The CDR3 is CASSVAFGGQPQHF. DNA for the CDR3: TGTGCCAGCAGCGTGGCTTTCGGGGGGCAGCCCCAGCATTTT.

The chain uses TRBV9 and TRBJ2-1; D is perhaps TRBD2 (6 bases). The CDR3 consists of 15 residues. V shed 4 bases and J shed 4 bases, with 15 bases lying between them. CDR1 is SGDLS, CDR2 YYNGEE, per germline. As DNA, the CDR3 is TGTGCCAGCAGCTTTGGGGGGTCGATTTACAATGAGCAGTTCTTC. Translation gives CASSFGGSIYNEQFF.

The chain carries TRBV3-1 (or the pseudogene TRBV3-2) and TRBJ2-4, with a weak D call TRBD2 (6 bases). CDR1 LGHDT and CDR2 YNNKEL come from the germline V gene (reference sequence). This CDR3 region has 16 residues. Trimming took off 1 base at V and 0 bases at J, with 10 bases between the two ends. In DNA form, the CDR3 reads TGTGCCAGCAGCCAAGTGGGAGGACTAGCCAAAAACATTCAGTACTTC. Encoded protein: CASSQVGGLAKNIQYF.

V gene TRBV24-1 combines with J gene TRBJ2-3, with a weak D call TRBD2 (7 bases). V gave up 0 bases and J gave up 0 bases, with 15 bases separating them. The CDR3 length is 18 residues. In germline, CDR1 is KGHDR, CDR2 SFDVKD. This CDR3 is CATSDLPGGGVSTDTQYF. The CDR3 DNA is TGTGCCACCAGTGATTTGCCCGGAGGGGGGGTTAGCACAGATACGCAGTATTTT.

The chain combines TRBV19 with TRBJ1-4; 8 bases are a match to TRBD1. The CDR3 has 14 residues. Trimming cost V 5 bases and J 8 bases; bases outside gene matches: 7. Germline CDR1 reads LNHDA; CDR2 reads SQIVND (reference sequence). The CDR3 is CASSPGTGNEKLFF. The CDR3 DNA is TGTGCCAGTAGTCCTGGGACAGGTAACGAAAAACTGTTTTTT.

V gene TRBV5-1 combines with J gene TRBJ2-2; D possibly corresponds to TRBD1 (6 bases). This CDR3 spans 16 amino acids. Germline CDR1 is SGHRS and CDR2 is YFSETQ. Deletions cut 2 bases from V and 0 bases from J, with 11 bases between. CDR3 sequence reads: CASSFFWTANTGELFF. CDR3 coding DNA: TGCGCCAGCAGCTTCTTTTGGACAGCGAACACCGGGGAGCTGTTTTTT.

The chain has TRBV28 and TRBJ1-3, with 8 bases that match TRBD1. V lost 5 bases to trimming and J lost 3 bases; unmatched junction nucleotides: 6. Germline CDR1 reads MDHEN; CDR2 reads SYDVKM. This CDR3 is built from 15 residues. The CDR3 sequence is CASSLAGTGGNTIYF. The CDR3 coding sequence is TGTGCCAGCAGTCTAGCCGGGACAGGTGGAAACACCATATATTTT.